Presented here are 19 T cell receptor beta chains from one specimen sequenced in a study of patients and donors after allogeneic stem cell transplantation. TCRdb re-called the RT-PCR reads through MiXCR, storing one row per CDR3 protein. This sample has about a million distinct CDR3 sequences, with roughly 18% found just once. Sequencing input: blood, either unsorted or a sorted T cell fraction (not recorded which). These receptors originate from a human donor who was either an allogeneic HSCT recipient or a stem cell or donor lymphocyte infusion donor (not recorded which). It is not recorded whose cells these are; they may come from a transplant donor.

V and J are TRBV7-2 and TRBJ2-3; D may be TRBD1 or TRBD2 (7 bases each). Germline V gives CDR1 SGHTA, CDR2 FQGNSA. V shed 0 bases and J shed 4 bases, with 17 bases lying between them. This CDR3 region has 17 residues. The chain's CDR3 is CASSLARSPGGADTQYF. The CDR3 DNA is TGTGCCAGCAGCTTAGCGAGGAGCCCAGGGGGGGCAGATACGCAGTATTTT.

This clonotype has more than one count but fewer than ten. The genes are TRBV11-2 and TRBJ2-1, with 10 bases identical to TRBD2. The CDR3 runs to 19 residues. Germline loops: CDR1 SGHAT, CDR2 FQNNGV. After removal of 0 bases from V and 4 bases from J, the junction contained 12 bases not matched to a gene. CDR3: CASSLEAGSRAGGYNEQFF. In nucleotides, the CDR3 is TGTGCCAGCAGCTTAGAGGCGGGCTCTCGAGCGGGAGGGTACAATGAGCAGTTCTTC.

The chain is built from TRBV10-3 and TRBJ1-5; no definite D call. Between the trimmed V and J ends, which lost 0 bases and 9 bases, there was a span of 15 bases. The CDR3 loop spans 15 amino acids. Germline values: CDR1 ENHRY, CDR2 SYGVKD. As DNA, the CDR3 is TGTGCCATCAGTGAGTCTTTAGAAGTTCTAAGGCCCCAGCATTTT. Translating gives CAISESLEVLRPQHF.

This clonotype has only a few counts. The V gene is TRBV11-2, the J gene TRBJ1-1, with D possibly being TRBD1 (6 bases). In germline, CDR1 is SGHAT, CDR2 FQNNGV. The CDR3 spans 17 residues. V was pared by 5 bases and J by 1 base, with 20 bases between. The CDR3 is CASSPWGPKSSNTEAFF. CDR3 nucleotides: TGTGCCAGCAGCCCCTGGGGGCCTAAAAGTTCGAACACTGAAGCTTTCTTT.

The chain links TRBV6-1 to TRBJ1-2; no definite D call. CDR3 size: 13 residues. V shed 6 bases and J shed 8 bases, with 16 bases lying between them. Germline V gene data show CDR1 as MNHNS and CDR2 as SASEGT. CDR3 nucleotide sequence: TGTGCCAGCAGGCATCCGGCAACTCAGGGCTACACCTTC. Its translation: CASRHPATQGYTF.

The rearrangement joins TRBV5-1 to TRBJ1-1; a weak D match, TRBD1 (5 bases). The CDR3 extends over 14 amino acids. The germline CDR1 and CDR2 sequences are SGHRS and YFSETQ. Trimming shortened V by 3 bases and J by 9 bases, and 18 bases separated the two germline ends. The CDR3, as DNA: TGCGCCAGCAGCTCTGGAGGGGAGGGCGGAAAAGCTTTCTTT. It codes for CASSSGGEGGKAFF. Supplemented by reference TRBV5-1 and TRBJ1-1, the full variable domain reads KAGVTQTPRYLIKTRGQQVTLSCSPISGHRSVSWYQQTPGQGLQFLFEYFSETQRNKGNFPGRFSGRQFSNSRSEMNVSTLELGDSALYLCASSSGGEGGKAFFGQGTRLTVV.

This rearrangement joins TRBV27 to TRBJ2-3, with D perhaps TRBD1 or TRBD2 (5 bases each). The germline CDR1 and CDR2 sequences are MNHEY and SMNVEV (reference sequence). CDR3 size: 16 residues. Trimming left V 5 bases short and J 1 base short, with 16 bases between. The CDR3 region is CASSPERGRGTDTQYF. CDR3 sequence (DNA): TGTGCCAGCAGTCCCGAAAGGGGACGGGGCACAGATACGCAGTATTTT.

This sequence joins TRBV20-1 and TRBJ2-7; no definite D call. This CDR3 has 15 amino acids. Germline CDR1 reads DFQATT; CDR2 reads SNEGSKA (reference sequence). V was trimmed by 3 bases and J by 4 bases, leaving 19 bases between them. This CDR3 reads CSASIFRISIYEQYF. CDR3 nucleotides: TGCAGTGCTAGTATCTTCCGAATATCGATTTACGAGCAGTACTTC.

V gene TRBV4-1 combines with J gene TRBJ2-1, with 10 bases aligning to TRBD2. J lost 8 bases, V lost 5 bases, and 12 bases had no gene match. The length of the CDR3 is 16 residues. The germline gives CDR1 MGHRA, CDR2 YSYEKL. The CDR3 sequence is CASSKSSGRIVHEQFF. The CDR3 DNA follows: TGCGCCAGCAGCAAGTCTAGCGGGAGAATTGTCCATGAGCAGTTCTTC.

The gene calls are TRBV9 and TRBJ2-3; D is perhaps TRBD2 (5 bases). V lost 3 bases to trimming and J lost 0 bases, with 14 bases between them. This CDR3 has 16 residues. Germline loops: CDR1 SGDLS, CDR2 YYNGEE. The CDR3 DNA reads TGTGCCAGCAGCGACCCCCAACGGGGAAGCACAGATACGCAGTATTTT. This codes for CASSDPQRGSTDTQYF. The complete variable domain, with remaining parts taken from reference TRBV9 and TRBJ2-3, reads DSGVTQTPKHLITATGQRVTLRCSPRSGDLSVYWYQQSLDQGLQFLIQYYNGEERAKGNILERFSAQQFPDLHSELNLSSLELGDSALYFCASSDPQRGSTDTQYFGPGTRLTVL.

This clonotype was seen at least ten times. The chain links TRBV25-1 to TRBJ2-7; D is unclear. The CDR3 runs 14 residues. Germline assignment: CDR1 MGHDK and CDR2 SYGVNS. V lost 1 base and J lost 2, with 9 bases in between. CDR3 DNA sequence: TGTGCCAGCAGTGAATTAGGCAGGACCTACGAGCAGTACTTC. It is translated as CASSELGRTYEQYF.

The chain links TRBV7-9 to TRBJ1-1; D gene uncertain. The CDR3 loop spans 12 amino acids. The V end was cut by 8 bases, the J end by 3 bases, with 10 bases between. CDR1 and CDR2 from the germline V gene are SEHNR and FQNEAQ (reference sequence). The CDR3 loop reads CASARGDTEAFF. The CDR3 nucleotides read TGTGCCAGCGCCCGGGGTGACACTGAAGCTTTCTTT.

The V call is TRBV3-1, the J call TRBJ2-1, with D possibly being TRBD1 or TRBD2 (6 bases each). Trimming shortened V by 8 bases and J by 8 bases, and 19 bases separated the two germline ends. Germline V gene sequence: CDR1 LGHDT, CDR2 YNNKEL (reference sequence). The CDR3 is 14 residues long. The CDR3 sequence: CASRRGLAGYEQFF. The CDR3 DNA follows: TGTGCCAGCCGCCGGGGGCTAGCCGGGTATGAGCAGTTCTTC.

This clonotype was seen ten or more times. The V and J genes are TRBV29-1 and TRBJ2-6, with 7 bases that match TRBD1. In germline, CDR1 is SQVTM, CDR2 ANQGSEA. V was pared by 6 bases and J by 2 bases, with 10 bases of the junction left unmatched. The CDR3 sequence is 16 residues long. The CDR3 DNA sequence: TGCAGCGTGGGACCCAGGGGGTCCACTGGGGCCAACGTCCTGACTTTC. Protein: CSVGPRGSTGANVLTF.

The chain has TRBV28 and TRBJ2-7; tentative D call: TRBD1 (6 bases). This CDR3 comprises 16 residues. CDR1 is MDHEN and CDR2 is SYDVKM in the germline V gene. With 5 bases removed from V and 1 base from J, the gap between germline ends came to 18 bases. DNA for the CDR3: TGTGCCAGCAGTATCAAGAGACAGGTTAGTTCCTACGAGCAGTACTTC. Translating it yields CASSIKRQVSSYEQYF.

This CDR3 reads CASSPTFGTSGGDEQYF. CDR3 coding DNA: TGTGCCAGCAGCCCGACCTTCGGGACCTCGGGGGGGGACGAGCAGTACTTC. The chain is built from TRBV7-9 and TRBJ2-7; TRBD2 matches at 8 bases. After removal of 5 bases from V and 5 bases from J, the junction contained 17 bases not matched to a gene. This CDR3 comprises 17 residues. Germline lookup yields CDR1 SEHNR and CDR2 FQNEAQ (reference sequence).

V gene TRBV13 combines with J gene TRBJ2-1; TRBD2 agrees at 8 bases. Germline loops: CDR1 PRHDT, CDR2 FYEKMQ (reference sequence). The junction had 15 bases not matched to a gene; V was cut back by 5 bases and J by 9 bases. The CDR3 contains 16 residues. CDR3 protein: CASSPPGVAGRAEQFF. The CDR3 DNA sequence: TGTGCCAGCAGCCCCCCGGGGGTAGCGGGAAGGGCTGAGCAGTTCTTC.

This clonotype occurred a few times. This chain joins TRBV12-5 and TRBJ1-1; TRBD1 might be the D (5 bases). The V and J ends lost 3 bases and 4 bases respectively, with 18 bases between them. The CDR3 loop spans 16 amino acids. Germline V gives CDR1 LGHNT, CDR2 FRNRAP. CDR3 loop: CASGLATGPGGTEAFF. The CDR3 coding sequence is TGTGCTAGTGGTTTAGCAACTGGACCGGGGGGCACTGAAGCTTTCTTT.

The rearrangement joins TRBV20-1 to TRBJ2-7; 11 nucleotides align to TRBD1. With 8 bases clipped from V and 7 bases from J, the junction kept 10 bases outside the gene matches. Germline V gives CDR1 DFQATT, CDR2 SNEGSKA (reference sequence). CDR3 length: 13 amino acids. The chain's CDR3 is CSRDGTGGGEQYF. The CDR3 DNA reads as TGCAGTCGAGACGGGACAGGGGGTGGAGAGCAGTACTTC.